A selection of T cell receptor beta chains follows, all from one sample in a study of shared clonotypes between healthy human individuals. Measured with immunoSEQ multiplex PCR; TCRdb has only the in-frame clones, and not every one. The sample carries roughly 1.4 million clones, 98% recorded once. The sequencing sample was made of naive CD4+ T cells sorted from blood. The receptors come from a young man in good health. CDR3s include the opening cysteine and the closing phenylalanine or tryptophan. Fields, in order: J gene, V gene, CDR3 protein.

>TRBJ1-5|TRBV18
CASSPLPGIYSNQPQHF
>TRBJ2-1|TRBV14
CASSQAGRPNEQFF
>TRBJ2-5|TRBV9
CASSVAAGTETQYF
>TRBJ1-5|TRBV28
CASSTGFPVF
>TRBJ2-2|TRBV29-1
CSGRWAGELFF
>TRBJ2-1|TRBV5-4
CASSQPGLGVNEQFF
>TRBJ2-3|TRBV5-1
CASSSGLAGVTSTDTQYF
>TRBJ2-5|TRBV6-6
CASSYSSLHQETQYF
>TRBJ1-3|TRBV18
CASSPLPAEAGNTIYF
>TRBJ2-5|TRBV5-1
CASRTSGIRRETQYF
>TRBJ2-2|TRBV14
CASKGRLDTGELFF
>TRBJ2-1|TRBV19
CASSIMSSYNEQFF
>TRBJ2-3|TRBV9
CASSVDPAGAIKDTQYF
>TRBJ2-7|TRBV10-3
CAISAPGGYEQYF
>TRBJ1-4|TRBV27
CASSLGTQSEKLFF
>TRBJ2-3|TRBV15
CATSRELARSTDTQYF
>TRBJ2-1|TRBV5-1
CASSLGRNQHNEQFF
>TRBJ2-4|TRBV7-9
CASSLGGGQEIKNIQYF
>TRBJ1-2|TRBV6-1
CASSARTGISGYTF
>TRBJ1-2|TRBV10-2
CASSLKGQGATLGGYTF